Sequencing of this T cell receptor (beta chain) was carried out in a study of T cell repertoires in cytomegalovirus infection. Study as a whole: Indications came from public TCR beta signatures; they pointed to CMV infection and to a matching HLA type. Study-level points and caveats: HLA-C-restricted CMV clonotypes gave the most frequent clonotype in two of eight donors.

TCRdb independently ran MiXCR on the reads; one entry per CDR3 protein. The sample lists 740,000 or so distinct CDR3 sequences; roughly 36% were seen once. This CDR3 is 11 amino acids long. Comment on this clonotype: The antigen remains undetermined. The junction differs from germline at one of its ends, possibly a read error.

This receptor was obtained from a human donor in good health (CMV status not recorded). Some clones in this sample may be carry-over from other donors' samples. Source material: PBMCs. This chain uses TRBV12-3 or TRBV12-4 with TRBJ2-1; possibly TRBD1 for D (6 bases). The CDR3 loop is CASSLGRTVSF. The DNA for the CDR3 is TGTGCCAGCAGCCTAGGTCGGACAGTATCCTTC.